The following is a T cell receptor beta chain sequence with its context. The antigen is unknown. Per germline, CDR1 LNHNV and CDR2 YYDKDF (reference sequence). Trimming took off 2 bases at V and 4 bases at J, with 20 bases between the two ends. The CDR3 length is 17 residues. Sequence data for DNA of cultured CD4+ T cells were generated by the Oncomine TCR Beta short-read assay. A single record per CDR3 protein comes from TCRdb applying MiXCR to the PCR reads. The profile covers thousands of distinct CDR3 sequences, with approximately 47% appearing a single time and about 20% taken by the ten largest. The data originate from a study of vaccination and CD4 T cells after COVID-19. Study-wide context: Convalescent participants consisted of six males and four females, two being Hispanic.

Treatment here: approximately 9-day PBMC culture with coronavirus spike peptide pools or control peptides (ViraFEST assay). Expanded clonotypes were found by TCR sequencing after peptide-pool stimulation (ViraFEST). The sequenced sample was CD4+ T cells from blood, cultured in vitro. The chain combines TRBV15 with TRBJ1-1, with a weak D call TRBD1 (6 bases). The clonotype was recovered from a human donor who had recovered from COVID-19. The CDR3 DNA is TGTGCCACCAGCAGAACTCACTCGGGGGGCGCGAGCACTGAAGCTTTCTTT. It translates to CATSRTHSGGASTEAFF.